This T cell receptor beta chain was observed in a study of cytomegalovirus exposure and HLA in healthy donors (dated by TCRdb to the late 2010s). In terms of the full investigation: According to an earlier analysis of a few hundred of the donors, about 190 million T cells yielded roughly 110 million unique TCR beta sequences and roughly 280 Gb of sequence data. Donor age, sex, ethnicity and CMV serostatus were collected together with the repertoire data. A later analysis re-examined previously published TCR beta repertoires from more than 600 donors and added high-resolution HLA genotyping to investigate patterns of TCR occurrence. Every discovery cohort repertoire had been produced on one sequencing platform. Among the roughly 400 genotyped donors, 75% to 90% belonged to the genetic ancestry cluster associated with self-reported Caucasian donors. On average, around 240,000 unique TCR beta nucleotide sequences were sequenced per donor among 300 to 500 genotyped donors of the cohort, with 15% to 20% of those sequences being non-productive. A separate validation cohort of 90 to 150 different subjects was used in addition to the roughly 670-subject first cohort. A handful of DR-DQ haplotypes were handled as single units for association and clustering because linkage in the cohort was strong. Using immunosequencing, the study profiled T cell repertoires from 640 or so subjects and related those repertoires to cytomegalovirus serostatus. Rather than using new phenotypic data, the later analysis identified candidate immune exposures from TCR beta sequences and from how often those sequences occurred across donors. To predict cytomegalovirus infection status, the study combined high-throughput TCR immunosequencing, statistical association of individual TCRs with disease status, and machine learning. An earlier analysis of fewer than 750 of the donors used high-throughput TCR beta sequencing to judge whether each TCR beta V gene segment behaved as functional or pseudogenic. Roughly 300 gigabases of sequencing data and approximately 84 million unique TCR sequences were included in an early release covering about 620 HLA-typed donors. The study was designed to test whether signatures of past pathogen exposure could be identified by cataloging public T cell receptors. The number of typed donors differed by locus: roughly 629-640 for A, B, C, DRB1 and DQB1; some 500 for DQA1; approximately 600 for DPA1; and roughly 450 for DPB1. HLA typing included class I and class II loci at four-digit resolution. A later genetic analysis used genome-wide SNP genotypes for about three fifths of the 666 donors, treating that subset as a discovery cohort.

Trimming takes 5 bases off V and 8 bases off J; junction bases not matched to a gene: 8. The CDR3 runs 14 residues from the cysteine to the phenylalanine. The kept DNA is CDR3 alone, 42 bases in frame from the first base. Reading the germline V gene gives CDR1 MNHEY and CDR2 SVGAGI. The library was made by the immunoSEQ multiplex PCR assay. For the multiplex PCR, a mixture combining 60 forward primers for TCR Vbeta segments and 13 reverse primers for TCR Jbeta segments was used. A multiplex PCR assay on genomic DNA amplified the CDR3 region of rearranged TCR beta genes. On the Illumina HiSeq System, the amplified TCR beta libraries were sequenced as 87-base-pair reads. On the authors' methods: A later analysis tallied approximately 87 million unique TCR beta chains across the 666 repertoires, and 10 million to 11 million of those chains were shared by two or more donors. To remove PCR and sequencing errors, raw reads were error-corrected and collapsed into unique sequences using a nearest-neighbor algorithm that merged closely related sequences. Alignment of CDR3 sequences to IMGT reference sequences was used to assign V, D and J gene segments. For a sequence to be retained, at least a six-nucleotide match to both a V gene segment and a J gene segment was required. Rearrangements were classified as productive when the CDR3 lacked stop codons and remained in frame with V and J, and all other rearrangements were classified as non-productive. CDR3 was defined by IMGT convention, running from the second conserved V-encoded cysteine to the conserved J-encoded phenylalanine. The earlier analysis of 450 to 750 of the donors excluded any sequence lacking an unambiguous match to a single V gene segment. An earlier analysis of about 590 of the donors classified V segments as functional when productive rearrangements were above 56.7% and as segregating when the standard deviation between donors was above 5%. To diagnose cytomegalovirus status from the catalog of TCR beta chain sequences, a statistical classification framework was built. A later analysis assigned V and J genes by comparing TCR nucleotide sequences with IMGT/GENE-DB human TR gene sequences. Using the TCRdist pipeline, a later analysis assigned CDR3 sequences along with most-parsimonious VDJ recombination scenarios. In a later analysis, every TCR beta chain was defined by the combination of its CDR3 amino acid sequence and its V-gene family, and reads without a unique V-gene family were dropped. A later analysis removed several hundred highly shared, low-generation-probability nucleotide sequences to deal with suspected cross-contamination and a sequencing artifact. A later analysis calculated a clonal expansion index for each public chain from normalized within-repertoire ranks of inferred template counts. A later analysis computed generation probabilities with a VDJ recombination model fitted to out-of-frame rearrangements, and checked the results against IGoR. A later analysis scored TCR-TCR, TCR-HLA and TCR-CMV co-occurrence with hypergeometric tests, applying a repertoire-size bias correction to TCR pairs. A later analysis estimated false discovery rates by permuting HLA or CMV assignments 20 times. In a later analysis, co-occurring TCRs were grouped using DBSCAN, with TCRdist sequence similarity added in when clustering inside HLA-allele-positive subsets. Repertoires with fewer than 30,000 or more than 120,000 public chains were left out of co-occurrence clustering, as were four to six repertoires with anomalous nucleotide sharing. The source is immuneACCESS, and TCRdb retained only in-frame sequences with V and J called. Part of the clones is not carried over; for the studies checked, unresolved V genes explain less than half of this, and the remainder is unexplained. The V and J calls and clone size were taken over from that table, and D and trimming were inferred from the DNA. The table for this sample lists about 170,000 clones. Less than 0.95% of the sample is taken by the ten largest.

The cohort was made up of roughly 670 healthy bone marrow donors. Cohort members were all nominally healthy when sampled, although unrecorded immune exposures were likely present. The donor tested CMV seropositive and was one of the 289 seropositive cohort members. Every donor gave a peripheral blood sample, and the peripheral blood mononuclear cells from that sample were used for TCR beta sequencing. The Qiagen DNeasy Blood Extraction Kit was used to extract genomic DNA from the blood cell samples. What the study reported, not specific to this receptor: It was suggested by the authors that the approach could potentially be generalized to other disease states and immunological phenotypes. HLA typing was unavailable for some donors at each locus, so association tests used only the typed subset. The 87-base-pair reads could not distinguish some IMGT-functional V segments, including TRBV6-2 and TRBV6-3, so those segments were excluded. A later genetic analysis reported fewer N-insertions in productive TCRs among donors in an Asian-associated ancestry cluster than the approximately 700-donor mean. The cohort was sequenced for TCR beta chains only, and without alpha or paired-chain data the features that could be detected were limited. Because counts were too low, roughly 16 rarely observed V segments, including chromosome 9 orphons, were left out of the earlier analysis of about 500 of the donors. A further reported finding was that TCR beta sequences accurately predicted the HLA-A and HLA-B alleles for most subjects in the first cohort. A later analysis reported that several top co-occurrence clusters appeared linked to parvovirus B19, influenza, CMV and Epstein-Barr virus. A later genetic analysis associated a missense DCLRE1C variant with V-gene and J-gene trimming of TCR beta chains, and an independent cohort replicated the association. Specific HLA alleles were associated with over 15,000 TCR beta sequences at a false discovery rate of 0.05 in a later analysis. In a later analysis, the rate of TCR association differed among HLA loci, with DRB1 alleles having the most associated TCRs and HLA-C alleles having the fewest. Compared with equally common non-associated chains, HLA-associated TCR beta chains in a later analysis were more clonally expanded and had lower generation probabilities. The sequencing pipeline was judged likely to have produced a cluster of highly shared sequence variants as a technical artifact. Roughly uniform sequencing depth across donors was assumed in presence/absence analyses, although this assumption may not hold. Across donors, most TCR sequences were observed very rarely, whereas some public TCRs were present in many individuals. Most CMV-associated TCR beta chains appeared to be HLA-restricted in a later analysis, and the HLA associations seemed to be driven largely by CMV exposure. Strong co-occurrence of HLA alleles, especially DR and DQ, made assigning TCR associations to individual alleles difficult. In vitro tests confirmed that a few of the cytomegalovirus-associated TCR beta chains recognize cytomegalovirus antigens. In the study, 150 to 200 TCR beta chains were listed as associated with cytomegalovirus. In an earlier analysis of some 500 of the donors, most TCR beta V segments were observed in productive rearrangements about 87% or about 30% of the time, broadly matching IMGT annotations. For the cohort, immune exposure information was limited to CMV serostatus. Linkage disequilibrium might explain the correlated functional status among segregating V segments, but an unknown experimental factor could not be ruled out. In both the original and validation cohorts, the classifier was reported to diagnose cytomegalovirus status with high specificity and sensitivity.

Remarks on this clone: What antigen it recognizes has not been identified.

Input material: PBMCs. This clonotype was sampled from a woman between 18 and 29 years old in good health and CMV-seropositive. The rearranged chain carries TRBV6-5 and TRBJ1-2; 10 central nucleotides agree with TRBD1. The nucleotide sequence is TGTGCCAGCAGTGATGGGACAGGGGTGAAAGGCTACACCTTC. Its translation is CASSDGTGVKGYTF.